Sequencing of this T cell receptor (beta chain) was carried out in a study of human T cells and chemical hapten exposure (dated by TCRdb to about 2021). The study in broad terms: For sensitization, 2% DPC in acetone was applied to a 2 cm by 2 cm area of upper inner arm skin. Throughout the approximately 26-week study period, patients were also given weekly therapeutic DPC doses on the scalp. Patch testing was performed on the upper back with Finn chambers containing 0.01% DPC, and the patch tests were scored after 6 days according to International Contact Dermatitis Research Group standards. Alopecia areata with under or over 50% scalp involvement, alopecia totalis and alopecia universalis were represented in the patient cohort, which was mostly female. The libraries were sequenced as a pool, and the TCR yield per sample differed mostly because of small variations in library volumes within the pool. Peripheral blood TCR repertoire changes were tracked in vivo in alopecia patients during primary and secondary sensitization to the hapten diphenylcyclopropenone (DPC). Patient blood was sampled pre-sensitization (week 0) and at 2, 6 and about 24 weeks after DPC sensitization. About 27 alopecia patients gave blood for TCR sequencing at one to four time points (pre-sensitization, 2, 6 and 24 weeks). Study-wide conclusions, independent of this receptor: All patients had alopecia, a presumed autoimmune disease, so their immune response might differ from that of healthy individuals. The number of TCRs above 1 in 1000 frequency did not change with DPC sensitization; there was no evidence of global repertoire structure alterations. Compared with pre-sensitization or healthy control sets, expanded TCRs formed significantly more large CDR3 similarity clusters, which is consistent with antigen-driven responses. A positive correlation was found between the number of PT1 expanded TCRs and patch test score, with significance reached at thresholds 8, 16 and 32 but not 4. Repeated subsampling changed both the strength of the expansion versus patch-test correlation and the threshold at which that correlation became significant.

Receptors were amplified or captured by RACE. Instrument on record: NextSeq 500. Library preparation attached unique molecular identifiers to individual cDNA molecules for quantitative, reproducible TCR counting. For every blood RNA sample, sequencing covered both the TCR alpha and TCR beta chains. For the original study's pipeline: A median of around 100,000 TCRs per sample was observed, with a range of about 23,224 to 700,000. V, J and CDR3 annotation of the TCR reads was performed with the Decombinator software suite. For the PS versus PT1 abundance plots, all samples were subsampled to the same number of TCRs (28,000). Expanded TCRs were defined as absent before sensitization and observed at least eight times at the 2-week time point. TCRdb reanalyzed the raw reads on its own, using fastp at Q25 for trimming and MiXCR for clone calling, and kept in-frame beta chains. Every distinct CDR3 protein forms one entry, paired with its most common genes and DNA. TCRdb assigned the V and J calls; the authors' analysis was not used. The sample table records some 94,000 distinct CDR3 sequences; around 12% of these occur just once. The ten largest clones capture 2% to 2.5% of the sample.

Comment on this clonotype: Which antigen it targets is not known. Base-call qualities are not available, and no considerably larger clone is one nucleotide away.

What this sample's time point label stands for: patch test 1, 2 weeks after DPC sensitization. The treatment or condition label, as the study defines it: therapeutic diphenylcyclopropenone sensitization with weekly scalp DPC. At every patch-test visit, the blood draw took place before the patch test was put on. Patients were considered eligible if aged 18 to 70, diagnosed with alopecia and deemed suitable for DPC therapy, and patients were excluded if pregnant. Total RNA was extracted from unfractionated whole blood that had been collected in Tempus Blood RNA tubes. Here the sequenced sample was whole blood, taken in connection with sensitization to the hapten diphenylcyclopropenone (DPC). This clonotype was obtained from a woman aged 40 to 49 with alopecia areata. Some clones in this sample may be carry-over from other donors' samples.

CDR3 protein: CASSLADPRRSYNEQFF. DNA sequence: TGTGCCAGCAGTTTAGCGGACCCCCGCCGCTCCTACAATGAGCAGTTCTTC. The chain is made from TRBV28 and TRBJ2-1, with no confidently assigned D gene. The CDR3 runs 17 amino acids, cysteine and phenylalanine included. Kept here is only the CDR3 DNA, which spans 51 bases and is read in frame from base 1. The junction carries 14 bases between V and J, which are trimmed by 2 bases and 0 bases respectively. Via the germline V gene, CDR1 is MDHEN and CDR2 SYDVKM.